This T cell receptor (beta chain) was captured in a study of T cell repertoires in cytomegalovirus infection. Study as a whole: The authors relied on CMV epitopes, both recently identified HLA-C-restricted and well-studied HLA-B-restricted.

TCRdb independently ran MiXCR on the reads; one entry per CDR3 protein. The repertoire consists of 360,000 or so distinct CDR3 sequences, with roughly a third occurring once and the leading ten covering roughly 14%. This clonotype showed up many times. Its antigen is currently unknown. Points from the study as a whole: HLA-C-restricted CMV clonotypes gave the most frequent clonotype in two of eight donors.

V lost 5 bases to trimming and J lost 0 bases, with 11 bases between them. CDR1 is SGHVS and CDR2 is FNYEAQ in the germline V gene. CDR3 size: 15 residues. The chain carries TRBV7-6 and TRBJ2-1, with D possibly called TRBD1 or TRBD2 (5 bases each). Sequencing was performed on cultured PBMCs, taken from culture after CMV antigen stimulation. This TCR came from a human donor in good health (CMV status not recorded). Some clones in this sample may be carry-over from other donors' samples. The DNA for the CDR3 is TGTGCCAGCAGCAAGGGACCGACCTCCTACAATGAGCAGTTCTTC. Residues: CASSKGPTSYNEQFF.